Listed below are T cell receptor beta chains from one sample, sequenced in a study of control samples from healthy donors and cancer patients. Measured with immunoSEQ multiplex PCR; TCRdb has only the in-frame clones, and not every one. The top ten clones hold 1.4% of a sample with 150,000 to 200,000 clones, nearly 90% of them seen once. Material for sequencing was blood. The source is a woman aged 45-60 years in good health. The CDR3 runs from the conserved cysteine through the conserved F or W. Each record gives: CDR3 protein, CDR3 DNA, clone size, V gene, CDR3 length, D gene, J gene. D genes are given only for firm matches. Size values are once, few and many counts, or a class for expanded clones, and some rows have none.

CDR3 protein: CASSQDRSITDTQYF; CDR3 DNA: TGCGCCAGCAGCCAAGATCGAAGCATCACAGATACGCAGTATTTT; clone size: NA; V gene: TRBV4-3; CDR3 length: 15; D gene: NA; J gene: TRBJ2-3
CDR3 protein: CASSSQVNYGYTF; CDR3 DNA: TGTGCCAGCAGCTCGCAGGTTAACTATGGCTACACCTTC; clone size: NA; V gene: TRBV13; CDR3 length: 13; D gene: NA; J gene: TRBJ1-2
CDR3 protein: CSASGLNSPLHF; CDR3 DNA: TGCAGTGCTAGTGGACTCAATTCACCCCTCCACTTT; clone size: NA; V gene: TRBV20-1; CDR3 length: 12; D gene: NA; J gene: TRBJ1-6
CDR3 protein: CASSSPLQRLSYNEQFF; CDR3 DNA: TGTGCCAGCAGCTCACCATTACAGCGATTGTCCTACAATGAGCAGTTCTTC; clone size: NA; V gene: TRBV7-2; CDR3 length: 17; D gene: NA; J gene: TRBJ2-1
CDR3 protein: CASSPSSAGKGETQYF; CDR3 DNA: TGTGCCAGCAGCCCGAGCTCGGCAGGGAAGGGAGAGACCCAGTACTTC; clone size: NA; V gene: TRBV9; CDR3 length: 16; D gene: NA; J gene: TRBJ2-5
CDR3 protein: CASSTTTFNNEQFF; CDR3 DNA: TGTGCCAGCAGTACTACTACTTTTAACAATGAGCAGTTCTTC; clone size: NA; V gene: TRBV6-6; CDR3 length: 14; D gene: NA; J gene: TRBJ2-1
CDR3 protein: CASSLSSSGGPGDTQYF; CDR3 DNA: TGTGCCAGCAGTTTATCATCTAGCGGGGGGCCGGGAGATACGCAGTATTTT; clone size: NA; V gene: TRBV27; CDR3 length: 17; D gene: TRBD2; J gene: TRBJ2-3
CDR3 protein: CASSPARMNTEAFF; CDR3 DNA: TGTGCCAGCTCACCCGCGCGGATGAACACTGAAGCTTTCTTT; clone size: NA; V gene: TRBV18; CDR3 length: 14; D gene: NA; J gene: TRBJ1-1
CDR3 protein: CASSPANLNYGYTF; CDR3 DNA: TGTGCCAGTAGTCCTGCAAACCTTAACTATGGCTACACCTTC; clone size: NA; V gene: TRBV19; CDR3 length: 14; D gene: NA; J gene: TRBJ1-2
CDR3 protein: CASSLGAAVTSTDTQYF; CDR3 DNA: TGCGCCAGCAGCTTGGGTGCAGCGGTAACTAGCACAGATACGCAGTATTTT; clone size: NA; V gene: TRBV5-1; CDR3 length: 17; D gene: NA; J gene: TRBJ2-3
CDR3 protein: CASTAGANTGNTIYF; CDR3 DNA: TGTGCCAGCACGGCAGGGGCTAATACTGGAAACACCATATATTTT; clone size: once; V gene: TRBV28; CDR3 length: 15; D gene: NA; J gene: TRBJ1-3
CDR3 protein: CASSLLQGVLPQHF; CDR3 DNA: TGTGCCAGCAGTTTATTACAGGGGGTGCTGCCCCAGCATTTT; clone size: NA; V gene: TRBV27; CDR3 length: 14; D gene: TRBD1; J gene: TRBJ1-5
CDR3 protein: CASSHRDRAPYEQYF; CDR3 DNA: TGTGCCAGCAGCCACCGGGACAGGGCCCCCTACGAGCAGTACTTC; clone size: NA; V gene: TRBV5-4; CDR3 length: 15; D gene: TRBD1; J gene: TRBJ2-7
CDR3 protein: CASSLLGARGAFF; CDR3 DNA: TGTGCCAGCAGCTTGTTGGGCGCCAGGGGGGCTTTCTTT; clone size: NA; V gene: TRBV5-6; CDR3 length: 13; D gene: TRBD1; J gene: TRBJ1-1
CDR3 protein: CASSELLAGDSYEQYF; CDR3 DNA: TGCGCCAGCAGTGAGTTGCTGGCGGGAGATTCCTACGAGCAGTACTTC; clone size: NA; V gene: TRBV10-2; CDR3 length: 16; D gene: TRBD2; J gene: TRBJ2-7
CDR3 protein: CASSYPAGTSNTEAFF; CDR3 DNA: TGTGCCAGCAGTTACCCCGCCGGGACGTCGAACACTGAAGCTTTCTTT; clone size: NA; V gene: TRBV6-2/TRBV6-3; CDR3 length: 16; D gene: NA; J gene: TRBJ1-1
CDR3 protein: CASSGLLSYEQYF; CDR3 DNA: TGTGCCAGCAGTGGATTACTCTCCTACGAGCAGTACTTC; clone size: NA; V gene: TRBV25-1; CDR3 length: 13; D gene: NA; J gene: TRBJ2-7
CDR3 protein: CSVMETSGNTIYF; CDR3 DNA: TGCAGCGTTATGGAAACCTCTGGAAACACCATATATTTT; clone size: NA; V gene: TRBV29-1; CDR3 length: 13; D gene: NA; J gene: TRBJ1-3
CDR3 protein: CAWSDPQGWHNEQFF; CDR3 DNA: TGTGCCTGGTCGGACCCACAGGGGTGGCACAATGAGCAGTTCTTC; clone size: few; V gene: TRBV30; CDR3 length: 15; D gene: TRBD1; J gene: TRBJ2-1
CDR3 protein: CASSLAHRAAVLDYEQYF; CDR3 DNA: TGTGCCAGCAGCTTGGCCCACAGGGCAGCGGTATTAGACTACGAGCAGTACTTC; clone size: NA; V gene: TRBV5-6; CDR3 length: 18; D gene: NA; J gene: TRBJ2-7
CDR3 protein: CASSWLGTGGNQPQHF; CDR3 DNA: TGTGCCAGCAGTTGGTTAGGGACAGGGGGCAATCAGCCCCAGCATTTT; clone size: NA; V gene: TRBV28; CDR3 length: 16; D gene: TRBD1; J gene: TRBJ1-5
CDR3 protein: CASGPRGTKDTEAFF; CDR3 DNA: TGTGCTAGTGGTCCCAGGGGGACAAAGGACACTGAAGCTTTCTTT; clone size: NA; V gene: TRBV12-5; CDR3 length: 15; D gene: TRBD1; J gene: TRBJ1-1
CDR3 protein: CASSSKVGGRSTDTQYF; CDR3 DNA: TGCGCCAGCAGCTCAAAGGTGGGGGGGCGCAGCACAGATACGCAGTATTTT; clone size: NA; V gene: TRBV5-1; CDR3 length: 17; D gene: NA; J gene: TRBJ2-3
CDR3 protein: CASRTTGASTGELFF; CDR3 DNA: TGTGCCAGCAGAACGACAGGGGCGTCCACCGGGGAGCTGTTTTTT; clone size: NA; V gene: TRBV28; CDR3 length: 15; D gene: TRBD1; J gene: TRBJ2-2
CDR3 protein: CASSFSNSPLHF; CDR3 DNA: TGTGCCAGCAGCTTCAGTAATTCACCCCTCCACTTT; clone size: once; V gene: TRBV7-2; CDR3 length: 12; D gene: NA; J gene: TRBJ1-6
CDR3 protein: CASSLGGSNQPQHF; CDR3 DNA: TGTGCCAGCAGCTTGGGCGGCAGCAATCAGCCCCAGCATTTT; clone size: NA; V gene: TRBV5-4; CDR3 length: 14; D gene: NA; J gene: TRBJ1-5
CDR3 protein: CASSTRRQGAKDNEQFF; CDR3 DNA: TGTGCCAGCAGCACTCGTCGACAGGGGGCTAAGGACAATGAGCAGTTCTTC; clone size: NA; V gene: TRBV11-3; CDR3 length: 17; D gene: TRBD1; J gene: TRBJ2-1
CDR3 protein: CASSLAGASGTLGNEQFF; CDR3 DNA: TGTGCCAGCAGCTTGGCCGGTGCTAGCGGGACCCTGGGAAATGAGCAGTTCTTC; clone size: NA; V gene: TRBV5-4; CDR3 length: 18; D gene: TRBD2; J gene: TRBJ2-1
CDR3 protein: CASSPRPGLGTYEQYF; CDR3 DNA: TGTGCCAGCAGTCCCCGCCCGGGACTTGGCACCTACGAGCAGTACTTC; clone size: NA; V gene: TRBV6-6; CDR3 length: 16; D gene: NA; J gene: TRBJ2-7